The following is a T cell receptor beta chain sequence with its context. Generated by immunoSEQ multiplex PCR, the TCRdb table keeps only in-frame clones and is missing some. The sample holds 85,000 to 95,000 clones, 96% seen once. This specimen comes from a study of technical replicates of blood from a few donors. The sample consisted of T cells isolated from PBMCs. This sequence was found in a human donor in good health.

The CDR3 sequence: CASSLRPGLGRTGELFF. CDR3 bases: TGTGCCAGCAGCTTGAGACCGGGACTAGGTAGAACCGGGGAGCTGTTTTTT. The genes are TRBV28 and TRBJ2-2; 8 nucleotides agree with TRBD2. The CDR3 contains 17 residues. CDR1 and CDR2 (germline): MDHEN, SYDVKM. V was pared by 6 bases and J by 5 bases, with 14 bases of the junction left unmatched.